A single sample is the source of the 9 T cell receptor beta chains below, sequenced in a study of T cell responses to AZD1222 COVID-19 vaccine. The protocol was immunoSEQ multiplex PCR, while the TCRdb copy is restricted to in-frame clones and leaves out a portion. The profile shows around 210,000 clones, about 95% of them singletons. Sequences were derived from peripheral blood, sampled 28 days after the second dose of the MenACWY control vaccine. All receptors come from an adult who received the MenACWY meningococcal vaccine as a control.

This chain connects TRBV7-2 to TRBJ2-7, with D unclear. The germline V and J ends were trimmed by 1 base and 4 bases, with 8 bases remaining between them. The length of the CDR3 is 13 residues. The germline V gene encodes CDR1 SGHTA and CDR2 FQGNSA. The CDR3 is CASSLDSGYEQYF. CDR3 DNA sequence: TGTGCCAGCAGCTTAGATTCCGGTTACGAGCAGTACTTC.

This clone is a singleton in its sample. The rearrangement links TRBV19 to TRBJ2-1, with D perhaps given as TRBD1 or TRBD2 (5 bases each). V lost 5 bases, J lost 10 bases, and 9 bases lay in between. The CDR3 runs 11 residues. CDR1 is LNHDA, CDR2 SQIVND, per germline (reference sequence). The CDR3 nucleotides are TGTGCCAGTAGTCTCGGGGCGGAGCAGTTCTTC. Its protein is CASSLGAEQFF. The variable domain in full, completed from reference TRBV19 and TRBJ2-1, reads DGGITQSPKYLFRKEGQNVTLSCEQNLNHDAMYWYRQDPGQGLRLIYYSQIVNDFQKGDIAEGYSVSREKKESFPLTVTSAQKNPTAFYLCASSLGAEQFFGPGTRLTVL.

The gene calls are TRBV4-1 and TRBJ1-6, with D unclear. Germline CDR1 MGHRA, CDR2 YSYEKL. CDR3 length: 17 amino acids. The V end was cut by 3 bases, the J end by 2 bases, with 14 bases between. CDR3 in amino acids: CASSQFPTETYNSPLHF. The CDR3 DNA reads TGCGCCAGCAGCCAGTTTCCGACCGAGACCTATAATTCACCCCTCCACTTT.

This sequence joins TRBV18 and TRBJ1-2; the match to TRBD1 covers 8 bases. Germline values: CDR1 KGHSH, CDR2 LQKENI. Germline trimming cut 3 bases from V and 4 bases from J; bases unmatched to any gene: 10. The CDR3 has 16 residues. CDR3 protein: CASSPVSTGVGYGYTF. The CDR3, as DNA: TGTGCCAGCTCACCGGTTTCGACAGGGGTGGGCTATGGCTACACCTTC. The entire variable domain, with the rest obtained from reference TRBV18 and TRBJ1-2, is as follows: NAGVMQNPRHLVRRRGQEARLRCSPMKGHSHVYWYRQLPEEGLKFMVYLQKENIIDESGMPKERFSAEFPKEGPSILRIQQVVRGDSAAYFCASSPVSTGVGYGYTFGSGTRLTVV.

The V gene is TRBV27, the J gene TRBJ2-1, with D unresolved. The germline V gene has CDR1 MNHEY and CDR2 SMNVEV (reference sequence). The CDR3 is 16 residues long. V was cut by 5 bases and J by 4 bases, with 18 bases left in between. For the CDR3, the DNA is TGTGCCAGCAGTCTTGTTGTGCCTGCACTTTACAATGAGCAGTTCTTC. Amino acid sequence: CASSLVVPALYNEQFF.

The J gene is TRBJ2-5, the V gene TRBV7-3; 7 bases match TRBD2. CDR1 and CDR2 (germline): SGHTA, FQGTGA. Trimming at V came to 5 bases and at J to 5 bases, leaving 8 bases not matched to a gene. The length of the CDR3 is 14 residues. CDR3 amino acids: CASSPSGTGETQYF. The CDR3 coding sequence is TGTGCCAGCAGCCCTAGCGGTACCGGGGAGACCCAGTACTTC.

The rearrangement links TRBV15 to TRBJ1-1; D gene unclear. Per the germline V gene, CDR1 is LNHNV and CDR2 is YYDKDF (reference sequence). Trimming took 1 base from V and 0 from J, leaving 6 bases between them. The CDR3 length is 14 residues. CDR3 sequence: CATSRGEVNTEAFF. In DNA form, the CDR3 reads TGTGCCACCAGCAGAGGGGAAGTGAACACTGAAGCTTTCTTT.

V usage is TRBV30 and J usage is TRBJ2-7; TRBD2 is a possible D gene (5 bases). The CDR3 extends over 13 amino acids. Germline V lookup: CDR1 GTSNPN, CDR2 SVGIG (reference sequence). With 2 bases removed from V and 0 bases from J, the gap between germline ends came to 8 bases. CDR3 region: CAWSPGISYEQYF. The CDR3 DNA is TGTGCCTGGAGTCCCGGGATCTCCTACGAGCAGTACTTC.

The chain has TRBV7-9 and TRBJ2-3; 8 nucleotides agree with TRBD2. Trimming cost V 5 bases and J 7 bases; bases outside gene matches: 17. The CDR3 extends over 17 amino acids. Germline V CDR1 and CDR2: SEHNR, FQNEAQ (reference sequence). The DNA of the CDR3 is TGTGCCAGCAGCCCTCTACTGGGACTAGACTTGGGGAATACGCAGTATTTT. Encoded protein: CASSPLLGLDLGNTQYF.